The source of this TCR beta chain is a study of tumour-infiltrating T cells in Burkitt lymphoma. In the study overall: Patients covered every epidemiological subtype of Burkitt lymphoma. Survival, overall and progression-free, tracked with productive clonality.

The length of the CDR3 is 15 residues. CDR1 is SGHAT and CDR2 is FQNNGV in the germline V gene. The ends lost 4 bases at V and 4 bases at J; junction bases unmatched: 8. This clone appeared a few times. The data were produced by immunoSEQ multiplex PCR, yet TCRdb's version contains in-frame clones alone and is incomplete. The repertoire consists of approximately 46,000 clones, with less than 35% occurring once and the leading ten covering over 2.5%. The chain uses TRBV11-2 and TRBJ1-1; TRBD1 matches at 8 bases. This TCR was sampled from a human donor with Burkitt lymphoma. Sequenced: tumor tissue. CDR3 in amino acids: CASSSIQGVGTEAFF. The CDR3 region has the DNA TGTGCCAGCAGCTCGATACAGGGGGTAGGCACTGAAGCTTTCTTT.